This is a list of T cell receptor beta chains from one sample in a study of OX40 agonist ivuxolimab in advanced cancers. Using immunoSEQ multiplex PCR, the repertoire was profiled, and TCRdb retains in-frame clones only, with some absent. The sample includes tens of thousands of clones, 82% seen only once; the top ten take approximately 2%. The specimen was CD4+ or CD8+ T cells sorted from blood, collected in a trial of the OX40 agonist ivuxolimab. The receptors originated from an adult with an advanced solid tumor such as melanoma, head and neck, liver or kidney cancer. Each CDR3 is given without its conserved first and last residue.

cdr3_aa,cdr3_length,j_call,v_call
ASSLGAGAGTEAF,13,TRBJ1-1,TRBV7-9
ASSQDLLSSRTDTQY,15,TRBJ2-3,TRBV4-3
ASSLTSGGVPTDTQY,15,TRBJ2-3,TRBV5-4
SVDSQARNYGYT,12,TRBJ1-2,TRBV29-1
ATKPGTATDTQY,12,TRBJ2-3,TRBV2
ASSPGRYGNIQY,12,TRBJ2-4,TRBV4-3
ASRSHSSKGQRYGYT,15,TRBJ1-2,TRBV19
ASSYLGGQGAYEQY,14,TRBJ2-7,TRBV6-6
ASSRPGQGNSPLH,13,TRBJ1-6,TRBV7-8
ASSTQVGGTEAF,12,TRBJ1-1,TRBV7-3
ASSEEANRGYT,11,TRBJ1-2,TRBV6-1
ASRTRTGASTDTQY,14,TRBJ2-3,TRBV7-9
ASMARYATNEKLF,13,TRBJ1-4,TRBV27
ASSYSRGGETQY,12,TRBJ2-5,TRBV6-5
ASSVAWSGGETQY,13,TRBJ2-5,TRBV2
AWSVLRDGGYT,11,TRBJ1-2,TRBV30
ASSSGLAGDEQY,12,TRBJ2-7,TRBV4-3
ASSLGVAGAARDTQY,15,TRBJ2-3,TRBV7-2
ASSERQGSTEAF,12,TRBJ1-1,TRBV28
ASSLVFRGAQETQY,14,TRBJ2-5,TRBV5-1
ASTEGLSGGYEQY,13,TRBJ2-7,TRBV7-2
ASSPRSLLGYEQY,13,TRBJ2-7,TRBV6-1
ASRGPGITGELF,12,TRBJ2-2,TRBV7-2
ASSILRGGDFSPSGANVLT,19,TRBJ2-6,TRBV19
ASSLRAGGLYEQY,13,TRBJ2-7,TRBV7-2
ASGGGQGKSPLH,12,TRBJ1-6,TRBV19
ASSLYGGGEKLF,12,TRBJ1-4,TRBV7-8
ASSTGQAPADTQY,13,TRBJ2-3,TRBV13
ASSQDPAGPSLAKNIQY,17,TRBJ2-4,TRBV4-1
ASGFGLAGGYEQY,13,TRBJ2-7,TRBV12-5
ASSFLPEGLGNTIY,14,TRBJ1-3,TRBV7-6
ATDGQGVAGNTIY,13,TRBJ1-3,TRBV15
ASSPYTEAF,9,TRBJ1-1,TRBV6-1
ASSYVGTGANVLT,13,TRBJ2-6,TRBV6-5
ASQGPVDSNQPQH,13,TRBJ1-5,TRBV6-6